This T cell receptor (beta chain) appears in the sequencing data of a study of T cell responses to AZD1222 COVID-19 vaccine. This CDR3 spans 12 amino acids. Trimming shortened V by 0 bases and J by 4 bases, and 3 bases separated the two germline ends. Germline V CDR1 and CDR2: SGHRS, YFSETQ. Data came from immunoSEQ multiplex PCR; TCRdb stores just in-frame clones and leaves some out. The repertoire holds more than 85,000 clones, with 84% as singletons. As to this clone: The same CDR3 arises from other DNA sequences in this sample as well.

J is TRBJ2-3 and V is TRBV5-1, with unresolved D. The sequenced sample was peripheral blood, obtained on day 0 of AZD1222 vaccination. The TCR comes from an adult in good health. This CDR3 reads CASSLGSDTQYF. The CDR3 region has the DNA TGCGCCAGCAGCTTGGGGTCAGATACGCAGTATTTT.